This TCR beta chain was documented in a study of blood T cell repertoires in COVID-19. Overall study: PBMCs, B-cell-depleted T cells, or T cells were the source of the cDNA or gDNA that made up the material.

The repertoire was sequenced with immunoSEQ multiplex PCR; TCRdb's copy has only in-frame clones and lacks some. The table shows just over 300,000 clones, with around 87% occurring only once. This clone turned up a few times. The CDR3 runs 15 residues. V was shortened by 4 bases and J by 4 bases, with 14 bases between the two germline ends. CDR1 is LGHDT and CDR2 is YNNKEL in the germline V gene (reference sequence). The receptor's source is a man aged 18 to 29 with active or convalescent COVID-19. The rearrangement joins TRBV3-1 (or the pseudogene TRBV3-2) to TRBJ1-5; D remains unclear. Sequencing was performed on peripheral blood. As DNA, the CDR3 is TGTGCCAGCAGCCCGAATCCGGGTGTGAATCAGCCCCAGCATTTT. This translates into CASSPNPGVNQPQHF.